This T cell receptor beta chain came from a study of T cells in Graves' hyperthyroidism and ophthalmopathy (dated by TCRdb to between 2018 and 2021). For the wider study: Peripheral blood was collected at initial diagnosis, before any treatment. To identify distinguishing TCR V-J signatures, a discovery cohort of 100 patients was used, comprising some 45 with Graves' ophthalmopathy and 57 with stable Graves' hyperthyroidism. Prospective prediction of ophthalmopathy was tested in an independent validation cohort consisting of 18 hyperthyroidism patients and about 17 patients who later progressed to ophthalmopathy. The 75 to 100 discovery patients were randomly divided into training and test sets at a 7:3 ratio. The study also compared thyroid tissue and blood T-cell repertoires from a handful of Graves' hyperthyroidism patients. Once sampling was done, hyperthyroidism patients were given methimazole at a starting dose of 30 mg daily, whereas ophthalmopathy patients were given high-dose intravenous methylprednisolone. The paper describes TCR Vbeta CDR3 sequencing of 140 or so peripheral blood samples, made up of approximately 40 ophthalmopathy patients, more than 70 hyperthyroidism patients and some 17 progressor patients.

Stable Graves' hyperthyroidism was defined as the absence of progression to ophthalmopathy over 18 months of follow-up. Hyperthyroidism patients were newly diagnosed, had a disease duration of under 2 months, and were aged 18 to 65 years. Patients with uncontrolled infections, other autoimmune diseases, pregnancy or lactation were excluded. Clinical symptoms, serum thyroxine and TRAb, thyroid ultrasound, and orbital computed tomography formed the basis for the diagnoses. PBMCs were separated from about 10 ml of fresh peripheral blood using Ficoll-Paque density gradient centrifugation. Total RNA was extracted using Trizol reagent, and RNA quality was assessed on an Agilent 2100 Bioanalyzer. There are many counts of this clonotype. There is no known antigen for this receptor. No qualities accompany the bases; no much larger clone lies one base away. The TCR beta CDR3 regions were amplified from RNA transcripts. A first-round RT-PCR of the TCR CDR3 used the HTBI primer set with the Qiagen OneStep RT-PCR kit. Libraries were constructed in a second round of multiplex PCR, after which size selection and purification were carried out. Sequencing of the libraries was done on an Illumina HiSeq2000 using paired-end 100 bp reads. The published analysis was carried out like this. Raw data were processed with SOAPnuke, discarding reads with adapters, uncalled bases, mean Phred below 15, or no exact constant-primer or identifier match. COPE v1.2.5 was used to merge the high-quality paired reads, and each unique nucleotide sequence was defined as a clonotype. MiTCR v1.1 was used to align clonotypes to the IMGT TRBV, TRBD and TRBJ reference segments. The analysis was restricted to V-J combinations with a frequency above 0.0001, which together covered 99% to 99.2% of the repertoires. A TCS score was defined as the ratio of F50 (clonal expansion) to E x V (chaos), with BLOSUM62-based TCRdist applied between CDR3 peptides within each V-J. Welch's t-statistics and random forest reduced fewer than 550 V-J features to 10 to 15, which were used in a naive Bayes classifier (R e1071). TCRdb's own reprocessing of the public reads used fastp at Q25 and MiXCR and kept productive beta chains. Rows with a matching CDR3 protein are joined into one entry that keeps the most common DNA and genes. TCRdb, not the original authors, processed these V and J calls. The sample table lists about 560,000 distinct CDR3 sequences, roughly 17% of them with a count of one. The top ten clones comprise under 20% of the sample.

The investigation overall reported the following: In validation, the model predicted progression to ophthalmopathy a median of 6.5 months before onset, with roughly 70% sensitivity and 72.22% specificity. Sample size was not statistically predetermined, and investigators were not blinded to group allocation. In cross-validation, a model built on a 13 V-J signature told ophthalmopathy apart from stable hyperthyroidism with under 90% sensitivity and about 81% specificity, and in testing the same model reached 80%/75%. Most expanded thyroid clonotypes (frequency above 0.001) were also found in blood, which suggests that blood repertoires may mirror thyroid immune responses.

Reading the germline V gene gives CDR1 WSHSY and CDR2 SAAADI. V loses 4 bases, J loses 2 bases, and the germline ends lie 13 bases apart. Including the terminal cysteine and phenylalanine, the CDR3 comprises 15 residues. CDR3 DNA only is kept here, 45 bases in frame from base 1. The sample was blood. This receptor was obtained from a woman aged 18-30 years with Graves' hyperthyroidism. The chain is encoded by TRBV10-2 joined to TRBJ2-3; matching of 5 bases hints at TRBD2 as the D gene. The nucleotide sequence is given as TGCGCCAGCAGTGTCGTGGGAGATGTCACAGATACGCAGTATTTT. The translation is CASSVVGDVTDTQYF.